Listed here are 18 T cell receptor beta chains from one sample, sequenced in a study of T cells expressing NK-cell markers. TCRdb derives one entry per CDR3 protein from the 5' RACE reads, leaving out DNA. The listing records about 540,000 distinct CDR3 sequences. Sequenced: blood T cells: a sorted CD56 or NKG2C T cell subset, CD4+ or CD8+ T cells, or bulk PBMC T cells (not recorded which). All receptors come from a young man in good health.

The chain is built from TRBV24-1 and TRBJ2-1; TCRdb calls TRBD2, which cannot be checked without DNA. From germline, CDR1 is KGHDR and CDR2 SFDVKD. CDR3 length: 14 residues. CDR3 amino acids: CATSYVGGSDEQFF.

The chain combines TRBV20-1 with TRBJ1-2. The CDR3 has 13 residues. Germline V gene sequence: CDR1 DFQATT, CDR2 SNEGSKA (reference sequence). This chain's CDR3 is CSAREPVNYGYTF.

The rearrangement uses TRBV10-3 and TRBJ1-2. Per the germline V gene, CDR1 is ENHRY and CDR2 is SYGVKD. The CDR3 length is 14 residues. CDR3 protein: CAISDSDGSYGYTF.

CDR3 residues: CASSGLQGIKETQYF. This chain connects TRBV5-1 to TRBJ2-5; the D call of TRBD1 rests on TCRdb alone, since no DNA is present to check it. Per the germline V gene, CDR1 is SGHRS and CDR2 is YFSETQ. The CDR3 sequence is 15 residues long.

The chain joins TRBV6-5 to TRBJ2-3; lacking DNA, the TRBD2 call made by TCRdb goes unchecked. Germline V gene data show CDR1 as MNHEY and CDR2 as SVGAGI. The CDR3 runs 14 residues. CDR3 protein: CASTRLAGKDTQYF.

J is TRBJ1-5 and V is TRBV6-1; the TCRdb call, TRBD1, lacks DNA for checking. The CDR3 contains 16 residues. In germline, CDR1 is MNHNS, CDR2 SASEGT. CDR3 sequence: CASSEDPGAGNQPQHF.

The CDR3 region is CASRPFLLRSAVVDTQYF. V and J are TRBV11-2 and TRBJ2-3; TCRdb proposes TRBD2, but this gene call is untestable without DNA. Germline values: CDR1 SGHAT, CDR2 FQNNGV. CDR3 length equals 18 residues.

This rearrangement joins TRBV12-3 or TRBV12-4 to TRBJ2-3; TCRdb gives TRBD1 as the D gene, but with no DNA this cannot be confirmed. This CDR3 has 16 residues. CDR3 sequence: CASSLGTAASTDTQYF.

CDR3 sequence reads: CSVSTGTLGETQYF. The chain carries TRBV29-1 and TRBJ2-5; no DNA is available, so the TRBD1 call from TCRdb remains unchecked. Germline V gene sequence: CDR1 SQVTM, CDR2 ANQGSEA. This CDR3 is built from 14 residues. Using reference TRBV29-1 and TRBJ2-5 for the parts outside the CDR3, the full variable domain is SAVISQKPSRDICQRGTSLTIQCQVDSQVTMMFWYRQQPGQSLTLIATANQGSEATYESGFVIDKFPISRPNLTFSTLTVSNMSPEDSSIYLCSVSTGTLGETQYFGPGTRLLVL.

The CDR3 sequence: CASSFSGRAGGGETQYF. The V call is TRBV7-2, the J call TRBJ2-5; TCRdb indicates TRBD2, and absent DNA this call remains unverified. Germline V gene sequence: CDR1 SGHTA, CDR2 FQGNSA. There are 17 residues in the CDR3. The whole variable domain, remainder taken from reference TRBV7-2 and TRBJ2-5, is GAGVSQSPSNKVTEKGKDVELRCDPISGHTALYWYRQSLGQGLEFLIYFQGNSAPDKSGLPSDRFSAERTGGSVSTLTIQRTQQEDSAVYLCASSFSGRAGGGETQYFGPGTRLLVL.

This sequence joins TRBV7-2 and TRBJ2-3; TCRdb names TRBD2, which stays unverified in the absence of DNA. Germline CDR1 and CDR2: SGHTA and FQGNSA. This CDR3 is 16 amino acids long. CDR3 region: CASSLVGGVSTDTQYF.

The chain carries TRBV29-1 and TRBJ2-3; TCRdb reports TRBD2, a call that lacks DNA to check it against. From germline, CDR1 is SQVTM and CDR2 ANQGSEA. The length of the CDR3 is 13 residues. The CDR3 loop reads CSVARGNQDTQYF.

The chain uses TRBV24-1 and TRBJ2-1; without DNA, the TCRdb call of TRBD1 cannot be checked. Germline V lookup: CDR1 KGHDR, CDR2 SFDVKD. The CDR3 length is 16 residues. Here the CDR3 reads CATSDVQGAPYNEQFF.

The chain has TRBV5-1 and TRBJ2-1; TCRdb returns TRBD2, unconfirmable since there is no DNA. CDR3 size: 15 residues. Germline CDR1 is SGHRS and CDR2 is YFSETQ. Here the CDR3 reads CASSLASTSGDEQFF. Variable domain in full (rest from reference TRBV5-1 and TRBJ2-1): KAGVTQTPRYLIKTRGQQVTLSCSPISGHRSVSWYQQTPGQGLQFLFEYFSETQRNKGNFPGRFSGRQFSNSRSEMNVSTLELGDSALYLCASSLASTSGDEQFFGPGTRLTVL.

The J gene is TRBJ2-7, the V gene TRBV5-1; TCRdb lists TRBD2, though no DNA is available to test this call. Germline lookup yields CDR1 SGHRS and CDR2 YFSETQ. The CDR3 sequence is 16 residues long. This CDR3 is CASSPSLAGGGYEQYF.

The chain recombines TRBV5-6 with TRBJ2-1. Germline V gene data show CDR1 as SGHDT and CDR2 as YYEEEE. The CDR3 contains 16 residues. This chain's CDR3 is CASSWVQDSSYNEQFF.

The chain is built from TRBV20-1 and TRBJ2-7; TCRdb designates TRBD1, a call that cannot be tested without DNA. The CDR3 is 13 amino acids. Germline lookup yields CDR1 DFQATT and CDR2 SNEGSKA (reference sequence). The CDR3 protein is CSAQSGQGYEQYF.

This chain joins TRBV3-1 and TRBJ2-1. Germline V CDR1 and CDR2: LGHDT, YNNKEL (reference sequence). CDR3 length: 15 residues. The CDR3 protein is CASSQDMGGYNEQFF.